The 10 T cell receptor beta chains given below trace back to one sample, sequenced in a study of early T cells in non-severe SARS-CoV-2 infection. TCRdb redid the calling of the 5' RACE reads with MiXCR, one entry per CDR3 protein. Of 50,000 or so distinct CDR3 sequences in the sample, approximately 10% were seen once. Material for sequencing was whole blood. These receptors were obtained from an adult who was a healthcare worker with PCR-confirmed SARS-CoV-2 infection or an uninfected control (not recorded which).

This clonotype was seen a few times. The gene calls are TRBV19 and TRBJ2-1; 10 bases line up with TRBD2. The CDR3 runs to 14 residues. With V trimmed by 2 bases and J by 7 bases, 2 bases remained unmatched. Germline V gene lookup returns CDR1 LNHDA and CDR2 SQIVND (reference sequence). The CDR3 loop reads CASSISSGSNEQFF. As DNA, the CDR3 is TGTGCCAGTAGTATATCTAGCGGGAGTAATGAGCAGTTCTTC.

There are many counts of this clonotype. The V gene is TRBV6-2 or TRBV6-3, the J gene TRBJ1-4; 8 positions agree with TRBD1. The CDR3 extends over 15 amino acids. CDR1 and CDR2 from the germline V gene are MNHEY and SVGEGT. V gave up 6 bases and J gave up 5 bases; unmatched junction bases: 8. The CDR3 is CASSPTGVRNEKLFF. The DNA for the CDR3 is TGTGCCAGCAGCCCGACAGGGGTCCGGAATGAAAAACTGTTTTTT.

V is TRBV3-1 and J is TRBJ2-3; 10 nucleotides align to TRBD2. The germline V gene has CDR1 LGHDT and CDR2 YNNKEL (reference sequence). Trimming at V came to 1 base and at J to 3 bases, leaving 7 bases not matched to a gene. This CDR3 is built from 17 residues. CDR3 residues: CASSQALLAGRTDTQYF. For the CDR3, the DNA is TGTGCCAGCAGCCAAGCCCTACTAGCGGGGAGGACAGATACGCAGTATTTT.

This clonotype has only a few counts. The rearrangement joins TRBV20-1 to TRBJ2-3, with D unresolved. CDR3 length equals 16 residues. The germline CDR1 and CDR2 sequences are DFQATT and SNEGSKA (reference sequence). Deletions cut 3 bases from V and 4 bases from J, with 20 bases between. DNA of the CDR3: TGCAGTGCTAGCCCATGGAGCGATGAGGTCCCAGATACGCAGTATTTT. This gives the protein CSASPWSDEVPDTQYF.

The chain has TRBV29-1 and TRBJ2-1; 12 bases line up with TRBD2. Germline values: CDR1 SQVTM, CDR2 ANQGSEA. V lost 4 bases to trimming and J lost 9 bases; unmatched junction nucleotides: 7. The CDR3 is 14 residues long. This CDR3 reads CSVVRLAGVGEQFF. The CDR3 DNA reads TGCAGCGTTGTGAGACTAGCGGGAGTTGGTGAGCAGTTCTTC.

The chain couples TRBV12-3 or TRBV12-4 to TRBJ2-7; 10 bases map to TRBD2. Germline trimming cut 7 bases from V and 5 bases from J; bases unmatched to any gene: 11. CDR3 length: 15 residues. CDR3 DNA: TGTGCCAGCACTAGCGGGAGTTTTCTGGTCCACGAGCAGTACTTC. Translation gives CASTSGSFLVHEQYF.

This clonotype was counted between two and nine times. The chain combines TRBV5-4 with TRBJ2-2; TRBD1 agrees at 9 bases. V lost 7 bases and J lost 2; bases outside the gene matches: 12. Germline V gives CDR1 SGHNT, CDR2 YYREEE (reference sequence). This CDR3 spans 17 amino acids. As DNA, the CDR3 is TGTGCCAGCCGAACCTATCTGGGACAGGGAAACACCGGGGAGCTGTTTTTT. This codes for CASRTYLGQGNTGELFF.

The sample holds a few counts of this clonotype. The rearrangement joins TRBV7-9 to TRBJ2-1; D uncertain. V lost 2 bases, J lost 12 bases, and 17 bases lay in between. Germline lookup yields CDR1 SEHNR and CDR2 FQNEAQ (reference sequence). CDR3 length: 14 amino acids. The CDR3 nucleotides are TGTGCCAGCAGCTTAACCCCAGGTCCTCCCGGGCAGTTCTTC. It yields the protein CASSLTPGPPGQFF.

This clonotype was seen many times. The chain has TRBV6-5 and TRBJ1-1; D possibly corresponds to TRBD1 (5 bases). The V gene's germline CDR1 is MNHEY and CDR2 SVGAGI. Trimming removed 2 bases at V and 11 bases at J, with 12 bases between. The CDR3 totals 12 residues. The CDR3 protein is CASSYDRRVAFF. CDR3 nucleotides: TGTGCCAGCAGTTACGACAGACGTGTGGCTTTCTTT.

This clonotype occurred once. At one boundary the junction diverges from the germline segment, which might be a read error. The V and J genes are TRBV27 and TRBJ1-3; tentatively, D is TRBD1 (6 bases). The CDR3 totals 15 residues. CDR1 and CDR2 (germline): MNHEY, SMNVEV (reference sequence). The CDR3 DNA reads as TGTGCCAGCAGTCTAGACAGGTTCTCTGAAAACACCATATATTTT. It yields the protein CASSLDRFSENTIYF.